A single sample gave rise to the 16 T cell receptor beta chains below, sequenced in a study of radiotherapy plus CTLA-4 blockade in lung cancer. Some clones are missing from TCRdb's copy, which holds only in-frame ones; the method was immunoSEQ multiplex PCR. The data show about 49,000 clones, more than 75% seen once. Sample: peripheral blood, taken from a patient treated with radiotherapy plus ipilimumab. Every receptor here comes from a human donor with non-small cell lung cancer whose response to radiotherapy plus ipilimumab could not be evaluated.

The V gene is TRBV29-1, the J gene TRBJ1-2, with 7 bases lining up with TRBD1. CDR1 SQVTM and CDR2 ANQGSEA come from the germline V gene. V lost 2 bases to trimming and J lost 5 bases; unmatched junction nucleotides: 8. CDR3 length equals 14 residues. CDR3 amino acids: CSVEKWDRKYGYTF. The CDR3 DNA sequence: TGCAGCGTTGAAAAATGGGACAGAAAATATGGCTACACCTTC. Together with reference TRBV29-1 and TRBJ1-2, the CDR3 gives the full variable domain: SAVISQKPSRDICQRGTSLTIQCQVDSQVTMMFWYRQQPGQSLTLIATANQGSEATYESGFVIDKFPISRPNLTFSTLTVSNMSPEDSSIYLCSVEKWDRKYGYTFGSGTRLTVV.

The rearrangement joins TRBV29-1 to TRBJ2-7; tentative D call: TRBD1 (6 bases). The V and J ends lost 2 bases and 3 bases respectively, with 8 bases between them. CDR1 is SQVTM and CDR2 is ANQGSEA in the germline V gene. The CDR3 consists of 12 residues. The chain's CDR3 is CSVETGNYEQYF. In DNA, the CDR3 is TGCAGCGTTGAAACAGGGAACTACGAGCAGTACTTC.

The CDR3 spells CASSFRTVDHQPQHF. Here the CDR3 DNA reads TGTGCCAGCAGCTTTCGGACAGTCGACCATCAGCCCCAGCATTTT. V and J are TRBV7-6 and TRBJ1-5; TRBD1 is a possible D gene (6 bases). Germline V CDR1 and CDR2: SGHVS, FNYEAQ. V was cut by 3 bases and J by 5 bases, with 14 bases left in between. The CDR3 consists of 15 residues.

CDR3 sequence (DNA): TGTGCCAGCTCACCAGCTAGCGGGCGAACCTACAATGAGCAGTTCTTC. As protein: CASSPASGRTYNEQFF. The V call is TRBV18, the J call TRBJ2-1; 8 bases fit TRBD2. This CDR3 region has 16 residues. Germline loops: CDR1 KGHSH, CDR2 LQKENI. The ends lost 2 bases at V and 2 bases at J; junction bases unmatched: 5.

This chain uses TRBV28 with TRBJ1-4; D may be TRBD1 (5 bases). V dropped 5 bases and J dropped 12 bases, with 13 bases sitting between them. The length of the CDR3 is 12 residues. Germline CDR1 is MDHEN and CDR2 is SYDVKM. The CDR3 DNA reads as TGTGCCAGCAGTCTGGGGGGGGTTGAACTGTTTTTT. The encoded protein is CASSLGGVELFF.

The rearrangement joins TRBV4-3 to TRBJ2-3, with unresolved D. The CDR3 sequence is 16 residues long. Germline CDR1 is LGHNA and CDR2 is YSLEER. The V end lost 0 bases, the J end lost 0 bases, and 10 bases lay between the germline ends. For the CDR3, the DNA is TGCGCCAGCAGCCAAGAGGCTAGACCTAGCACAGATACGCAGTATTTT. Protein: CASSQEARPSTDTQYF.

The V and J genes are TRBV7-6 and TRBJ2-3; D may be TRBD2 (7 bases). Germline V CDR1 and CDR2: SGHVS, FNYEAQ. CDR3 length equals 19 residues. V lost 4 bases to trimming and J lost 0 bases, with 23 bases between them. CDR3 sequence (DNA): TGTGCCAGCAGCTCCCCACGGGGAGGGGGAAGCCTTAGCACAGATACGCAGTATTTT. Translation gives CASSSPRGGGSLSTDTQYF.

This clone was detected a few times. The V gene is TRBV6-5, the J gene TRBJ2-7; TRBD1 matches at 7 bases. The trim removed 6 bases at V and 4 bases at J, leaving 9 bases unmatched. Germline CDR1 MNHEY, CDR2 SVGAGI. This CDR3 spans 14 amino acids. The CDR3 nucleotides read TGTGCCAGCAGGGGGACAGCGGCTGTTTACGAGCAGTACTTC. It is translated as CASRGTAAVYEQYF.

This clone has just a few counts. The genes are TRBV6-6 and TRBJ2-4; a weak D match, TRBD2 (6 bases). The germline CDR1 and CDR2 sequences are MNHNY and SVGAGI (reference sequence). The CDR3 totals 15 residues. V was shortened by 0 bases and J by 0 bases, with 6 bases between the two germline ends. CDR3 region: CASSYSGGAKNIQYF. CDR3 DNA sequence: TGTGCCAGCAGTTACTCGGGGGGAGCCAAAAACATTCAGTACTTC.

The chain combines TRBV4-3 with TRBJ2-7; D not certain. The length of the CDR3 is 14 residues. V lost 1 base and J lost 3, with 10 bases in between. Germline CDR1 and CDR2: LGHNA and YSLEER. CDR3 amino acids: CASSQAETGYEQYF. The CDR3, as DNA: TGCGCCAGCAGCCAAGCCGAGACTGGCTACGAGCAGTACTTC.

This clone was counted once. The rearrangement joins TRBV9 to TRBJ2-3; TRBD2 agrees at 8 bases. This CDR3 is built from 16 residues. The germline V gene has CDR1 SGDLS and CDR2 YYNGEE. V shed 1 base, J shed 5 bases, and the junction held 9 bases outside the gene matches. The CDR3 bases are TGTGCCAGCAGCGTACCGAGCGGGAGTGGTGGAGATACGCAGTATTTT. It yields the protein CASSVPSGSGGDTQYF.

This chain uses TRBV28 with TRBJ1-4; 9 bases fit TRBD1. Germline trimming cut 7 bases from V and 7 bases from J; bases unmatched to any gene: 7. Germline V gene sequence: CDR1 MDHEN, CDR2 SYDVKM. This CDR3 has 14 amino acids. The CDR3 sequence: CASTQQGQGEKLFF. CDR3 DNA sequence: TGTGCCAGCACCCAACAGGGACAGGGTGAAAAACTGTTTTTT. Combining the CDR3 with reference TRBV28 and TRBJ1-4 gives the whole variable domain DVKVTQSSRYLVKRTGEKVFLECVQDMDHENMFWYRQDPGLGLRLIYFSYDVKMKEKGDIPEGYSVSREKKERFSLILESASTNQTSMYLCASTQQGQGEKLFFGSGTQLSVL.

This chain links TRBV4-2 with TRBJ1-1; maybe TRBD1 (6 bases). Germline lookup yields CDR1 LGHNA and CDR2 YNFKEQ. This CDR3 contains 14 residues. Trimming cost V 0 bases and J 1 base, with 6 bases left between them. CDR3 DNA: TGTGCCAGCAGCCAAGAAGGGGGGAACACTGAAGCTTTCTTT. Protein: CASSQEGGNTEAFF.

The chain carries TRBV28 and TRBJ2-1; 10 bases agree with TRBD1. V lost 3 bases and J lost 3; bases outside the gene matches: 2. Germline V gene lookup returns CDR1 MDHEN and CDR2 SYDVKM. The CDR3 runs to 15 residues. CDR3 bases: TGTGCCAGCAGTTTTGGGACAGGGGTCTACAATGAGCAGTTCTTC. The encoded protein is CASSFGTGVYNEQFF.

This chain uses TRBV14 with TRBJ2-6; D is undetermined. This CDR3 is built from 13 residues. In germline, CDR1 is SGHDN, CDR2 FVKESK. Trimming took off 4 bases at V and 2 bases at J, with 3 bases between the two ends. CDR3 sequence (DNA): TGTGCCAGCAGCCCAACTGGGGCCAACGTCCTGACTTTC. It specifies CASSPTGANVLTF.

The chain couples TRBV19 to TRBJ2-7; D is unresolved. The CDR3 spans 14 residues. Between the trimmed V and J ends, which lost 5 bases and 6 bases, there was a span of 17 bases. CDR1 and CDR2 (germline): LNHDA, SQIVND (reference sequence). CDR3 DNA: TGTGCCAGTAGTCCCTCCCCGTTGCGTTCCGAGCAGTACTTC. It specifies CASSPSPLRSEQYF.